These 24 T cell receptor beta chains were all obtained from the same sample, sequenced in a study of shared clonotypes between healthy human individuals. Libraries were prepared by immunoSEQ multiplex PCR; TCRdb keeps only in-frame clonotypes and omits some of them. The sample lists hundreds of thousands of clones, roughly 70% seen once, with more than 1.5% in the top ten. The specimen was memory CD4+ T cells sorted from blood. Subset given: CD45RA-negative fraction. The receptors were sampled from a woman between 25 and 40 years old in good health.

This clone was picked up a small number of times. The rearrangement links TRBV7-2 to TRBJ2-7; 8 bases agree with TRBD2. The CDR3 consists of 14 residues. Germline values: CDR1 SGHTA, CDR2 FQGNSA. The junction had 4 bases not matched to a gene; V was cut back by 6 bases and J by 0 bases. The CDR3 nucleotides read TGTGCCAGCAGGGGCGGGGGGAGCTCCTACGAGCAGTACTTC. This sequence encodes CASRGGGSSYEQYF.

The V and J genes are TRBV4-1 and TRBJ2-7, with D uncertain. Germline loops: CDR1 MGHRA, CDR2 YSYEKL. V was shortened by 0 bases and J by 7 bases, with 10 bases between the two germline ends. This CDR3 has 13 amino acids. The CDR3 DNA sequence: TGCGCCAGCAGCCAAGACAGGCTGGGGGAGCAGTACTTC. Amino acids: CASSQDRLGEQYF.

This sequence joins TRBV28 and TRBJ1-1, with 7 bases matching TRBD1. J was trimmed by 0 bases and V by 3 bases; bases with no gene match: 10. The CDR3 is 17 residues long. Germline V gene data show CDR1 as MDHEN and CDR2 as SYDVKM. The CDR3 sequence: CASSFYRGLAMNTEAFF. The CDR3 nucleotides read TGTGCCAGCAGTTTCTACAGGGGTTTGGCCATGAACACTGAAGCTTTCTTT.

The chain is built from TRBV7-8 and TRBJ2-7; D gene uncertain. Trimming pared 6 bases from V and 0 bases from J, leaving 24 bases between. Germline V gene lookup returns CDR1 SGHVS and CDR2 FQNEAQ. CDR3 length equals 18 residues. The CDR3 sequence: CASRPIRGRVESSYEQYF. The CDR3 DNA reads as TGTGCCAGCAGGCCTATCCGAGGCCGGGTCGAGAGCTCCTACGAGCAGTACTTC.

This chain links TRBV28 with TRBJ2-7; 9 bases line up with TRBD2. J lost 4 bases, V lost 6 bases, and 10 bases had no gene match. CDR3 length equals 15 residues. The germline CDR1 and CDR2 sequences are MDHEN and SYDVKM. The CDR3 DNA is TGTGCCAGCAGGACCTTTAGCGGGAGTGTATACGAGCAGTACTTC. It codes for CASRTFSGSVYEQYF.

The chain joins TRBV7-2 to TRBJ2-7, with D possibly being TRBD2 (6 bases). V lost 2 bases and J lost 2, with 13 bases in between. The CDR3 is 15 amino acids. Per the germline V gene, CDR1 is SGHTA and CDR2 is FQGNSA. Here the CDR3 DNA reads TGTGCCAGCAGCTTATACTCGGGAGAGACCTACGAGCAGTACTTC. This codes for CASSLYSGETYEQYF.

The V call is TRBV5-1, the J call TRBJ2-7; D tentatively fits TRBD1 or TRBD2 (5 bases each). This CDR3 has 17 amino acids. The V end lost 0 bases, the J end lost 2 bases, and 18 bases lay between the germline ends. CDR1 SGHRS and CDR2 YFSETQ come from the germline V gene. The DNA of the CDR3 is TGCGCCAGCAGCTTGGCCATCAGGCTGGGGGTAACCTACGAGCAGTACTTC. The encoded protein is CASSLAIRLGVTYEQYF.

The chain recombines TRBV7-2 with TRBJ2-5, with 7 bases that match TRBD1. Unmatched junction bases numbered 1, after V lost 1 base and J lost 2 bases. This CDR3 region has 14 residues. The V gene's germline CDR1 is SGHTA and CDR2 FQGNSA. The CDR3 protein is CASSLEQGQETQYF. CDR3 coding DNA: TGTGCCAGCAGCTTAGAACAGGGGCAAGAGACCCAGTACTTC.

The chain combines TRBV7-8 with TRBJ1-6; weak D call: TRBD1 (5 bases). Germline CDR1 SGHVS, CDR2 FQNEAQ. CDR3 size: 15 residues. The V end lost 3 bases, the J end lost 7 bases, and 13 bases lay between the germline ends. The CDR3 is CASSLATARNSPLHF. CDR3 in DNA: TGTGCCAGCAGCTTGGCGACAGCGAGAAATTCACCCCTCCACTTT.

The rearrangement links TRBV5-1 to TRBJ2-7; D unclear. The CDR3 totals 12 residues. The V and J ends lost 1 base and 5 bases respectively, with 7 bases between them. The V gene's germline CDR1 is SGHRS and CDR2 YFSETQ. CDR3: CASSLSRDEQYF. The DNA for the CDR3 is TGCGCCAGCAGCTTGAGTCGGGACGAGCAGTACTTC.

This clone was recorded a few times. The chain couples TRBV11-3 to TRBJ2-3; a weak D match, TRBD2 (5 bases). Between the trimmed V and J ends, which lost 2 bases and 1 base, there was a span of 10 bases. This CDR3 has 15 amino acids. Germline-derived CDR1 and CDR2 are SGHNT and YENEEA. The CDR3 region has the DNA TGTGCCAGCAGCTTAAGAGCGGCCCGCACAGATACGCAGTATTTT. Protein product: CASSLRAARTDTQYF. The entire variable domain, with the rest obtained from reference TRBV11-3 and TRBJ2-3, is as follows: EAGVVQSPRYKIIEKKQPVAFWCNPISGHNTLYWYLQNLGQGPELLIRYENEEAVDDSQLPKDRFSAERLKGVDSTLKIQPAELGDSAVYLCASSLRAARTDTQYFGPGTRLTVL.

This rearrangement joins TRBV19 to TRBJ2-2; 8 positions match TRBD1. This CDR3 contains 14 residues. V trimming: 7 bases; J trimming: 1 base; junction bases outside the gene matches: 2. Per germline, CDR1 LNHDA and CDR2 SQIVND (reference sequence). The CDR3 loop is CASKGQGNTGELFF. The DNA of the CDR3 is TGTGCCAGTAAAGGACAGGGGAACACCGGGGAGCTGTTTTTT.

The V and J genes are TRBV2 and TRBJ2-7; 7 positions match TRBD1. Germline V CDR1 and CDR2: SNHLY, FYNNEI. J was trimmed by 4 bases and V by 10 bases; bases with no gene match: 10. The CDR3 sequence is 13 residues long. CDR3 bases: TGTGCCATCACCCGGGACAGACTTTACGAGCAGTACTTC. Protein product: CAITRDRLYEQYF.

Here the CDR3 DNA reads TGTGCCAGCAGTTTCGGACAGGGGGCGGCGGATAACTATGGCTACACCTTC. The encoded protein is CASSFGQGAADNYGYTF. V is TRBV28 and J is TRBJ1-2, with TRBD1 matching over 11 bases. The V gene end was trimmed by 3 bases and the J gene end by 1 base; junction bases not matched to a gene: 7. This CDR3 has 17 amino acids. Germline V lookup: CDR1 MDHEN, CDR2 SYDVKM.

The chain carries TRBV18 and TRBJ2-5; 10 bases fit TRBD1. Per the germline V gene, CDR1 is KGHSH and CDR2 is LQKENI. J lost 1 base, V lost 4 bases, and 3 bases had no gene match. This CDR3 contains 15 residues. CDR3 protein: CASSLGTGVQETQYF. CDR3 nucleotide sequence: TGTGCCAGCTCACTCGGGACAGGGGTCCAAGAGACCCAGTACTTC.

The gene calls are TRBV6-5 and TRBJ2-2, with 8 nucleotides matching TRBD2. The germline V gene encodes CDR1 MNHEY and CDR2 SVGAGI. Unmatched junction bases numbered 12, after V lost 6 bases and J lost 9 bases. This CDR3 has 15 amino acids. CDR3 sequence: CASSQGGLGLRELFF. CDR3 DNA sequence: TGTGCCAGCAGCCAAGGGGGACTAGGTCTTCGGGAGCTGTTTTTT.

The chain carries TRBV7-9 and TRBJ1-3; D not certain. The CDR3 has 14 residues. Trimming removed 5 bases at V and 4 bases at J, with 12 bases between. Germline V gene data show CDR1 as SEHNR and CDR2 as FQNEAQ (reference sequence). The CDR3 nucleotides are TGTGCCAGCAGCCCGAGGGCAGCAGGAAACACCATATATTTT. Protein product: CASSPRAAGNTIYF.

About this clone: Other DNA sequences from this sample encode an identical CDR3 as well. The chain carries TRBV5-1 and TRBJ2-1; D is perhaps TRBD1 (5 bases). Germline values: CDR1 SGHRS, CDR2 YFSETQ. This CDR3 has 14 residues. V lost 0 bases and J 5 bases, leaving 9 bases between the germline ends. In DNA, the CDR3 is TGCGCCAGCAGCTTGGTTGCAGGGAACAATGAGCAGTTCTTC. Its translation: CASSLVAGNNEQFF.

This clone has a single count. V and J are TRBV7-8 and TRBJ2-1; 7 positions agree with TRBD1. V was pared by 1 base and J by 0 bases, with 3 bases of the junction left unmatched. Germline V CDR1 and CDR2: SGHVS, FQNEAQ. The CDR3 loop spans 16 amino acids. The CDR3 reads CASSLVRDSSYNEQFF. The CDR3 DNA is TGTGCCAGCAGCTTAGTCCGGGACAGCTCCTACAATGAGCAGTTCTTC.

The chain recombines TRBV6-5 with TRBJ1-2, with D unclear. Germline V lookup: CDR1 MNHEY, CDR2 SVGAGI. The CDR3 covers 12 residues. V was pared by 11 bases and J by 8 bases, with 18 bases between. The CDR3 DNA reads as TGTGCCGCGTCCATGGTGGGGTACGGCTACACCTTC. Protein product: CAASMVGYGYTF.

The V gene is TRBV19, the J gene TRBJ2-4, with D perhaps matching TRBD1 or TRBD2 (6 bases each). This CDR3 has 16 amino acids. Germline assignment: CDR1 LNHDA and CDR2 SQIVND (reference sequence). Trimming pared 5 bases from V and 8 bases from J, leaving 22 bases between. The CDR3 sequence is CASSGGTTQMRDIQYF. The DNA for the CDR3 is TGTGCCAGTAGTGGAGGGACAACTCAAATGCGGGACATTCAGTACTTC.

The chain is built from TRBV6-5 and TRBJ1-2, with no clear D. CDR1 and CDR2 (germline): MNHEY, SVGAGI. The V gene lost 5 bases and the J gene lost 4 bases, with 17 bases spanning the gap. CDR3 length: 15 residues. CDR3 region: CASSKRAEEAYGYTF. CDR3 in DNA: TGTGCCAGCAGTAAACGGGCAGAAGAGGCCTATGGCTACACCTTC.

The sample holds a few counts of this clone. The rearrangement uses TRBV2 and TRBJ1-1; no clear D gene. The CDR3 is made up of 15 amino acids. Germline loops: CDR1 SNHLY, CDR2 FYNNEI. Between the trimmed V and J ends, which lost 7 bases and 6 bases, there was a span of 21 bases. The CDR3 DNA follows: TGTGCCAGCATGGGCGAGGTTGTTGCGGGCGCTGAAGCTTTCTTT. Translation gives CASMGEVVAGAEAFF.

As concerns this clone: The same CDR3 arises from other DNA sequences in this sample as well. The J gene is TRBJ2-1, the V gene TRBV7-2; D remains ambiguous. The CDR3 covers 14 residues. Germline lookup yields CDR1 SGHTA and CDR2 FQGNSA. The ends were cut back, 5 bases at V and 0 bases at J, with 8 bases in the middle. Here the CDR3 reads CASSLSSSYNEQFF. CDR3 in DNA: TGTGCCAGCAGCCTGTCTAGCTCCTACAATGAGCAGTTCTTC.